This entry concerns a single T cell receptor beta chain. The antigen is unknown. These data belong to a study of early stage breast cancer tumors. Turning to the study itself: ER+/PR+/HER2- status applied to about 70% of the 16 invasive breast tumors.

Findings and caveats of the study: Blood repertoires resembled normal breast more than tumor.

Each sample had two DNA replicates, around 0.45 ug blood or roughly 1.4 ug tissue. The assay was immunoSEQ multiplex PCR, and TCRdb's table has in-frame clones only and misses some. Of tens of thousands of clones in the sample, more than 60% were seen once. This TCR came from a person in their sixties or seventies with breast cancer. The sample was blood.

The CDR3 protein is CASSLGGGDYGYTF. CDR3 nucleotides: TGTGCCAGCAGCTTAGGGGGCGGGGACTATGGCTACACCTTC. The chain joins TRBV11-2 to TRBJ1-2; D is perhaps TRBD1 (5 bases). The CDR3 is 14 residues long. Trimming cost V 1 base and J 3 bases, with 9 bases left between them. Germline V gives CDR1 SGHAT, CDR2 FQNNGV.